Listed here are 10 T cell receptor beta chains from one sample, sequenced in a study of shared clonotypes between healthy human individuals. Data came from immunoSEQ multiplex PCR; TCRdb stores just in-frame clones and leaves some out. The sample lists approximately 1.4 million clones; 95% to 99% were seen once. The sample consisted of naive CD4+ T cells sorted from blood. The subset denotes: CD45RA+ positively selected. All receptors derive from a man younger than 45 in good health.

This rearrangement joins TRBV6-5 to TRBJ2-7; no firm D call. V lost 2 bases to trimming and J lost 0 bases, with 11 bases between them. This CDR3 is 15 amino acids long. Per the germline V gene, CDR1 is MNHEY and CDR2 is SVGAGI. CDR3 bases: TGTGCCAGCAGTTACGACCCTAGGAGCTCCTACGAGCAGTACTTC. This gives the protein CASSYDPRSSYEQYF.

This chain joins TRBV19 and TRBJ2-5; D possibly matches TRBD1 or TRBD2 (5 bases each). V was cut by 4 bases and J by 5 bases, with 14 bases left in between. The CDR3 has 14 amino acids. CDR1 is LNHDA, CDR2 SQIVND, per germline (reference sequence). The CDR3 coding sequence is TGTGCCAGTAGTAAGAGGGGCCTAGAGGAGACCCAGTACTTC. Encoded protein: CASSKRGLEETQYF.

The chain couples TRBV5-4 to TRBJ2-7; 11 bases align to TRBD2. The CDR3 runs 15 residues. Germline lookup yields CDR1 SGHNT and CDR2 YYREEE (reference sequence). Germline trimming cut 3 bases from V and 7 bases from J; bases unmatched to any gene: 9. The CDR3, as DNA: TGTGCCAGCAGCTCCCCGGGACTAGCGGTGGGGGAGCAGTACTTC. Translated, it gives CASSSPGLAVGEQYF.

The V gene is TRBV30, the J gene TRBJ1-5; D is uncertain. Germline V CDR1 and CDR2: GTSNPN, SVGIG (reference sequence). V was cut by 0 bases and J by 4 bases, with 10 bases left in between. The CDR3 runs to 14 residues. DNA for the CDR3: TGTGCCTGGAGTGTACTGACGGAGAATCAGCCCCAGCATTTT. This gives the protein CAWSVLTENQPQHF.

The rearrangement joins TRBV2 to TRBJ1-5; TRBD1 might be the D (5 bases). The CDR3 length is 13 residues. Germline CDR1 is SNHLY and CDR2 is FYNNEI. V was shortened by 8 bases and J by 0 bases, with 8 bases between the two germline ends. CDR3 in DNA: TGTGCCAGCCGGGGCCTTAGCAATCAGCCCCAGCATTTT. Encoded protein: CASRGLSNQPQHF.

This rearrangement joins TRBV6-5 to TRBJ1-2; no clear D. The CDR3 loop spans 13 amino acids. Germline V gene sequence: CDR1 MNHEY, CDR2 SVGAGI. Trimming took 4 bases from V and 7 from J, leaving 13 bases between them. CDR3 sequence reads: CASSSGISGGYTF. The CDR3 DNA is TGTGCCAGCAGTTCCGGGATCTCCGGTGGCTACACCTTC.

The V call is TRBV7-6, the J call TRBJ2-1; TRBD2 might be the D (6 bases). The CDR3 is 16 amino acids. CDR1 is SGHVS and CDR2 is FNYEAQ in the germline V gene. Trimming shortened V by 4 bases and J by 0 bases, and 13 bases separated the two germline ends. The DNA of the CDR3 is TGTGCCAGCAGCTCCACTAGCAGTACCTCCTACAATGAGCAGTTCTTC. As protein: CASSSTSSTSYNEQFF.

The genes are TRBV10-3 and TRBJ2-2, with unresolved D. Trimming removed 7 bases at V and 2 bases at J, with 11 bases between. This CDR3 contains 14 residues. CDR1 ENHRY and CDR2 SYGVKD come from the germline V gene. CDR3 sequence: CAIKGPSNTGELFF. In nucleotides, the CDR3 is TGTGCCATCAAAGGTCCCAGCAACACCGGGGAGCTGTTTTTT.

This chain connects TRBV5-1 to TRBJ2-1, with 12 bases that match TRBD2. The CDR3 runs to 15 residues. Germline assignment: CDR1 SGHRS and CDR2 YFSETQ. After removal of 4 bases from V and 8 bases from J, the junction contained 7 bases not matched to a gene. The CDR3 DNA is TGCGCCAGCAGCGGCGGACTAGCGGGATTATATGAGCAGTTCTTC. Protein sequence: CASSGGLAGLYEQFF.

The chain links TRBV6-5 to TRBJ1-5, with D tentatively TRBD1 (5 bases). The CDR3 is 14 amino acids. V shed 6 bases and J shed 7 bases, with 16 bases lying between them. Looked up from germline, CDR1 is MNHEY and CDR2 is SVGAGI. CDR3 sequence (DNA): TGTGCCAGCAGGAACTGGGACTCCGGACAGCCCCAGCATTTT. Its translation: CASRNWDSGQPQHF.